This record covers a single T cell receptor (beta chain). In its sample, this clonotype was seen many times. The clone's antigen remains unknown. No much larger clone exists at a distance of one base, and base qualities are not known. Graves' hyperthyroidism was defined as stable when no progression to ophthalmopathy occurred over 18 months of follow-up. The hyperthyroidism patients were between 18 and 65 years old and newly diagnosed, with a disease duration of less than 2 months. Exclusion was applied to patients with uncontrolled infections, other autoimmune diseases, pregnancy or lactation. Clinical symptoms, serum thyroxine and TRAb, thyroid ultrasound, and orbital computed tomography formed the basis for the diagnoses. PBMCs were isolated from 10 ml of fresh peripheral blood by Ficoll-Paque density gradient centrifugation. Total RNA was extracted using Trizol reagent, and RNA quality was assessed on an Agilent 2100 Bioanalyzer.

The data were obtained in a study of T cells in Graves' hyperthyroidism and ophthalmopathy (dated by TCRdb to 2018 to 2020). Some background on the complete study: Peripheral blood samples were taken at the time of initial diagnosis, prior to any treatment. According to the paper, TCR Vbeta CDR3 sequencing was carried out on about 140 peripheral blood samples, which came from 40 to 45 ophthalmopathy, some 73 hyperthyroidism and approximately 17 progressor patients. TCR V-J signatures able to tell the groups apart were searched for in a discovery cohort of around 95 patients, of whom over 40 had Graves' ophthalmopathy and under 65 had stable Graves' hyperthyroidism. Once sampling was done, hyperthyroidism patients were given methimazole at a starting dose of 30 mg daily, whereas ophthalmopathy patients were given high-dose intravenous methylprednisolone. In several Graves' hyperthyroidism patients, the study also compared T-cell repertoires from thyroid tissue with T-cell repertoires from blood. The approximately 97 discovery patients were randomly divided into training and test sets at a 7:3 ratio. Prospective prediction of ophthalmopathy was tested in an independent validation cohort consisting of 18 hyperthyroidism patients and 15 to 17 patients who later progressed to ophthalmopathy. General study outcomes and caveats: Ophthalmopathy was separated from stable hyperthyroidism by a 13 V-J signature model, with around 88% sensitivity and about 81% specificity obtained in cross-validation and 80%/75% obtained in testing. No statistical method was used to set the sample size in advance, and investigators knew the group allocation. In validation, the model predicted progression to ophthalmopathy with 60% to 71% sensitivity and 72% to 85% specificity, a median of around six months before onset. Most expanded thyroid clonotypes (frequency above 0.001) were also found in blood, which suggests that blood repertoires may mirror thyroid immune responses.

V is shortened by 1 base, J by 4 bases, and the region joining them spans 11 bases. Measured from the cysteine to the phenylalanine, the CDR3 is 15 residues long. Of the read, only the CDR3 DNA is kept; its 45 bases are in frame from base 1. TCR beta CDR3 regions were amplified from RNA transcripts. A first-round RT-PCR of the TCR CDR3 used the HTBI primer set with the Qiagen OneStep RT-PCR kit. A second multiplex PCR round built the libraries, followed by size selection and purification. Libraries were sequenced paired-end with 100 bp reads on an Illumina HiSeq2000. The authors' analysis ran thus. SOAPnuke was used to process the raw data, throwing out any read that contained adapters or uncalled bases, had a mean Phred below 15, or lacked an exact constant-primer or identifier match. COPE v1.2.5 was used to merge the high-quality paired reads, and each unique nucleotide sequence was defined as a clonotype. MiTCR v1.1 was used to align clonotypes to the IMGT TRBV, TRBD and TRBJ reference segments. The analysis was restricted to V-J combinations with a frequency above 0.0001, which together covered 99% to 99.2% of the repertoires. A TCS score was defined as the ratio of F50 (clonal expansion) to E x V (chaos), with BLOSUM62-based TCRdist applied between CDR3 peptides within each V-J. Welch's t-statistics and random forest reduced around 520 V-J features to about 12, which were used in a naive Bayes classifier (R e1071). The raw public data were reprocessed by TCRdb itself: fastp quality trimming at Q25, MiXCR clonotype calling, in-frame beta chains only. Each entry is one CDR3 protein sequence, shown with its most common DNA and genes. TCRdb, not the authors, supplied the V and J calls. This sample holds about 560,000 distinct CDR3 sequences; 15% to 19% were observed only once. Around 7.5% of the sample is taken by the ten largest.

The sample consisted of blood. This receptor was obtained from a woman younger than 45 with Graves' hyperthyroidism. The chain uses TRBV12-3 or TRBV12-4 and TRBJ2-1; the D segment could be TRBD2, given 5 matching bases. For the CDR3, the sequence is CASSLGRGDYNEQFF. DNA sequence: TGTGCCAGCAGTTTAGGACGGGGAGATTACAATGAGCAGTTCTTC.